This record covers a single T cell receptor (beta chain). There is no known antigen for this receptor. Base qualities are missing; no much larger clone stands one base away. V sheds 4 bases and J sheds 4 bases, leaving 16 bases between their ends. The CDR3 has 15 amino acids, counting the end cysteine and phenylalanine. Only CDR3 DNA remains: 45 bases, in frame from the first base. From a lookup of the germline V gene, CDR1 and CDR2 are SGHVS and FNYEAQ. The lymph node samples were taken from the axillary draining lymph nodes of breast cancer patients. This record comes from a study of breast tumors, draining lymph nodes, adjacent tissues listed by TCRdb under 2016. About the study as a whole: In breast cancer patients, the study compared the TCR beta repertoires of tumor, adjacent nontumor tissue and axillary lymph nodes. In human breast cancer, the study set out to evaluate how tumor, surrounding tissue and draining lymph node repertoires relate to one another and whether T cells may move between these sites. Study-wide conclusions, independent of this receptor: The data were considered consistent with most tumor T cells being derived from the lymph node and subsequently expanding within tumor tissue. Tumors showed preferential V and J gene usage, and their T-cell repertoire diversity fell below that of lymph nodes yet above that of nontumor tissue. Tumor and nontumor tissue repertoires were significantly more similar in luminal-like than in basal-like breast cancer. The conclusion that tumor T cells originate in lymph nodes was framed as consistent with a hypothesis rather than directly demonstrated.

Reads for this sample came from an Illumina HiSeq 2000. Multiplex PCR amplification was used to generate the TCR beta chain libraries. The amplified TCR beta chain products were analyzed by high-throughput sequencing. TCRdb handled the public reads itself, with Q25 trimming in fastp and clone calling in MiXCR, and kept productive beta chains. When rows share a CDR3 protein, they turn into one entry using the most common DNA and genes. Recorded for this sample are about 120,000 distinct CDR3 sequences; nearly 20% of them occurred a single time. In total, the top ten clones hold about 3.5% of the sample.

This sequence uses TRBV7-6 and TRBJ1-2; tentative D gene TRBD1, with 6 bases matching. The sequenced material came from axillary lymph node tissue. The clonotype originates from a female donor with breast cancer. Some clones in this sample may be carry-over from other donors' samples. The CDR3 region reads CASSSRDTDPYGYTF. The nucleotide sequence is TGTGCCAGCAGCTCCCGGGACACAGATCCCTATGGCTACACCTTC.